Given below is one T cell receptor beta chain in context. Assay used: immunoSEQ multiplex PCR; TCRdb lists only in-frame clones, some missing. The sample has over 200,000 clones, about 90% seen once. The data were taken from a study of blood T cell repertoires in COVID-19. Whole-study context: T cells, B-cell-depleted T cells, or PBMCs provided the cDNA or gDNA that served as material.

Those enrolled, adults aged about 18 to 89 years, came from about two dozen US areas. CDR1 and CDR2 from the germline V gene are SNHLY and FYNNEI. CDR3 length: 17 amino acids. Trimming removed 8 bases from V and 2 bases from J; junction bases left unmatched: 17. This clonotype was sampled from a man aged 25-40 years who had recovered from COVID-19. The V gene is TRBV2, the J gene TRBJ2-7, with TRBD1 matching over 8 bases. Specimen: PBMCs or T cells enriched from blood (not recorded which). This CDR3 reads CASGNSIGGQGPYEQYF. The DNA for the CDR3 is TGTGCCAGCGGCAATTCTATTGGAGGACAGGGACCCTACGAGCAGTACTTC.